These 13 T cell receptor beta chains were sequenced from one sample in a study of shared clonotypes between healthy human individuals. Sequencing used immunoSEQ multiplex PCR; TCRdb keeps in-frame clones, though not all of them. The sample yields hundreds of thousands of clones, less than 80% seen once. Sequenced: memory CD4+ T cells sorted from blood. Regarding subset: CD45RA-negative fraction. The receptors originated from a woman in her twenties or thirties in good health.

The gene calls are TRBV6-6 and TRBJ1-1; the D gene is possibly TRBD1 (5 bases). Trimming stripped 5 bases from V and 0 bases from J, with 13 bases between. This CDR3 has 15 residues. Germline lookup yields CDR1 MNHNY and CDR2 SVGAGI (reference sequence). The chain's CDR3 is CASSPTGRMNTEAFF. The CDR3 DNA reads TGTGCCAGCAGTCCCACGGGACGAATGAACACTGAAGCTTTCTTT.

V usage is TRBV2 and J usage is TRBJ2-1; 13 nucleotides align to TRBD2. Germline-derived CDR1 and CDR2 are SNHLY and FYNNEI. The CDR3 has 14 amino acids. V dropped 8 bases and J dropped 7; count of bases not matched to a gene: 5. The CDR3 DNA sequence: TGTGCCAGCTGCGGACTAGCGGGAGTTAATGAGCAGTTCTTC. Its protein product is CASCGLAGVNEQFF. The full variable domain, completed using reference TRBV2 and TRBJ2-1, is EPEVTQTPSHQVTQMGQEVILRCVPISNHLYFYWYRQILGQKVEFLVSFYNNEISEKSEIFDDQFSVERPDGSNFTLKIRSTKLEDSAMYFCASCGLAGVNEQFFGPGTRLTVL.

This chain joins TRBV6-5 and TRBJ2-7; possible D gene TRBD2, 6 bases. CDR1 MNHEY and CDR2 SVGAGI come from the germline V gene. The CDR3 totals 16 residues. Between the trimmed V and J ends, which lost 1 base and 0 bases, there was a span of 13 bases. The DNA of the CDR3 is TGTGCCAGCAGTTACTTGGGTAGCGGAAGCTCCTACGAGCAGTACTTC. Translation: CASSYLGSGSSYEQYF.

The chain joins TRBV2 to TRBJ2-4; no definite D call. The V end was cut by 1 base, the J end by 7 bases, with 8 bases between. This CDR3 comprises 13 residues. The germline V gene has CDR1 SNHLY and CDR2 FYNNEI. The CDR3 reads CASSEDGTNIQYF. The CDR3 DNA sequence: TGTGCCAGCAGTGAAGACGGCACGAACATTCAGTACTTC.

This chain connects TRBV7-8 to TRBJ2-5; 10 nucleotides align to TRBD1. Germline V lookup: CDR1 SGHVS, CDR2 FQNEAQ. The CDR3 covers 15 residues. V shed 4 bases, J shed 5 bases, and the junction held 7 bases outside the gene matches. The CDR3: CASSSPGTGAETQYF. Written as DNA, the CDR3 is TGTGCCAGCAGCTCCCCCGGGACAGGGGCTGAGACCCAGTACTTC.

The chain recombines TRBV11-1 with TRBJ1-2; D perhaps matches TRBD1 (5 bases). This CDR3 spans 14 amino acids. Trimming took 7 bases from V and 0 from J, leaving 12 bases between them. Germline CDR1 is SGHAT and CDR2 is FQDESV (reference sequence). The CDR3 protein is CASTPGLSNYGYTF. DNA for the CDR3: TGTGCCAGCACTCCGGGACTGTCTAACTATGGCTACACCTTC.

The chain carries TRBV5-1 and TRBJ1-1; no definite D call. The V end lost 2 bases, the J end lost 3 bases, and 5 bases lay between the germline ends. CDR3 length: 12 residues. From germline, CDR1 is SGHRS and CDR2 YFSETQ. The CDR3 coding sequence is TGCGCCAGCAGCTTCGCGGACACTGAAGCTTTCTTT. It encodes CASSFADTEAFF.

The CDR3 sequence is CASSGGLAATYEQYF. CDR3 DNA sequence: TGTGCCAGCAGTGGGGGGCTAGCGGCCACCTACGAGCAGTACTTC. The V call is TRBV28, the J call TRBJ2-7, with D tentatively TRBD2 (7 bases). Deletions cut 5 bases from V and 2 bases from J, with 16 bases between. The CDR3 is made up of 15 amino acids. Germline assignment: CDR1 MDHEN and CDR2 SYDVKM. The variable domain in full, completed from reference TRBV28 and TRBJ2-7, reads DVKVTQSSRYLVKRTGEKVFLECVQDMDHENMFWYRQDPGLGLRLIYFSYDVKMKEKGDIPEGYSVSREKKERFSLILESASTNQTSMYLCASSGGLAATYEQYFGPGTRLTVT.

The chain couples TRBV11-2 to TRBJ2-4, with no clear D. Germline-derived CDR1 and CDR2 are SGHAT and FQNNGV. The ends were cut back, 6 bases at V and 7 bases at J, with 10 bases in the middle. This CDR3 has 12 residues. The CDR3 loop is CASSLTLNIQYF. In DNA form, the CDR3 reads TGTGCCAGCAGTTTAACTTTGAACATTCAGTACTTC.

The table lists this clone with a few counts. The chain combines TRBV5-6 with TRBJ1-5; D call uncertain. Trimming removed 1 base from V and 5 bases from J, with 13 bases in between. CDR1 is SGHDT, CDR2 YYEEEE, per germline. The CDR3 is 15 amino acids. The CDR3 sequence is CASSLFSQLDQPQHF. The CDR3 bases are TGTGCCAGCAGCTTGTTTAGTCAGTTAGATCAGCCCCAGCATTTT.

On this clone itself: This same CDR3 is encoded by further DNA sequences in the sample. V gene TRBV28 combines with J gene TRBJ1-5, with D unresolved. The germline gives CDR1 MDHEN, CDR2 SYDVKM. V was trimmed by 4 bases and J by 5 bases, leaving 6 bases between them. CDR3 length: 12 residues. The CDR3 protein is CASSSGYQPQHF. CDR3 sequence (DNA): TGTGCCAGCAGTTCCGGGTATCAGCCCCAGCATTTT.

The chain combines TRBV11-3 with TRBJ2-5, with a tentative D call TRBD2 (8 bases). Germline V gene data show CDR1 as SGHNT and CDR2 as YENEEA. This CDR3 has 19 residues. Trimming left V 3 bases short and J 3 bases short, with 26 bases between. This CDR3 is CASSFIRTSQGGRKETQYF. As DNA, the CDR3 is TGTGCCAGCAGCTTTATTCGGACTAGCCAGGGGGGGAGAAAAGAGACCCAGTACTTC.

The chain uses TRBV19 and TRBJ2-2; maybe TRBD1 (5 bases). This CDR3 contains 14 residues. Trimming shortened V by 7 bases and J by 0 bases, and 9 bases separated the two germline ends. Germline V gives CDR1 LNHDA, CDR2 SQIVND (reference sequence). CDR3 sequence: CASIPDTNTGELFF. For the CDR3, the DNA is TGTGCCAGTATCCCGGACACGAACACCGGGGAGCTGTTTTTT.